Following are 26 T cell receptor beta chains from one sample sequenced in a study of blood T cell repertoires in COVID-19. TCRdb keeps only in-frame clones here, not all; method: immunoSEQ multiplex PCR. The sample yields approximately 240,000 clones, about 85% seen once. The sample consisted of peripheral blood. The receptors were gathered from an older woman with active or convalescent COVID-19.

The chain is built from TRBV7-8 and TRBJ1-1; D not resolved. The germline V and J ends were trimmed by 1 base and 2 bases, with 14 bases remaining between them. This CDR3 contains 16 residues. From germline, CDR1 is SGHVS and CDR2 FQNEAQ. The CDR3 bases are TGTGCCAGCAGCTTAGTAGTAGGACGGGGAAACACTGAAGCTTTCTTT. Residues: CASSLVVGRGNTEAFF.

This chain uses TRBV16 with TRBJ2-4; a weak D match, TRBD2 (6 bases). The length of the CDR3 is 16 residues. Trimming removed 0 bases from V and 6 bases from J, with 15 bases in between. The germline V gene encodes CDR1 KGHSY and CDR2 FQNENV. This CDR3 is CASSQSFAPGGNIQYF. CDR3 sequence (DNA): TGTGCCAGCAGCCAATCGTTTGCTCCCGGGGGAAACATTCAGTACTTC.

The J gene is TRBJ2-7, the V gene TRBV5-1; D not resolved. CDR1 and CDR2 from the germline V gene are SGHRS and YFSETQ. V lost 0 bases and J 0 bases, leaving 7 bases between the germline ends. CDR3 length: 14 amino acids. The CDR3 region is CASSLDSNSYEQYF. Here the CDR3 DNA reads TGCGCCAGCAGCTTGGACAGTAACTCCTACGAGCAGTACTTC.

The chain employs TRBV29-1 and TRBJ1-1; tentatively, D is TRBD1 (5 bases). CDR1 is SQVTM and CDR2 is ANQGSEA in the germline V gene. The CDR3 runs to 13 residues. V gave up 6 bases and J gave up 3 bases, with 14 bases separating them. The CDR3 DNA reads TGCAGCGTCGCCAGGGACTATTACACTGAAGCTTTCTTT. Its protein is CSVARDYYTEAFF.

The CDR3 protein is CASTPRAGGPPDTQYF. The CDR3, as DNA: TGTGCCAGCACCCCCCGAGCGGGAGGGCCCCCAGATACGCAGTATTTT. V usage is TRBV2 and J usage is TRBJ2-3; 10 bases are a match to TRBD2. This CDR3 is built from 16 residues. Trimming cost V 7 bases and J 4 bases; bases outside gene matches: 11. The germline CDR1 and CDR2 sequences are SNHLY and FYNNEI.

In this sample, this clone turned up many times. V and J are TRBV28 and TRBJ1-5; no clear D gene. CDR1 and CDR2 (germline): MDHEN, SYDVKM. The CDR3 is 15 amino acids. The V end was cut by 3 bases, the J end by 0 bases, with 9 bases between. The CDR3 protein is CASSFVAYSNQPQHF. In DNA, the CDR3 is TGTGCCAGCAGTTTTGTAGCATATAGCAATCAGCCCCAGCATTTT.

J is TRBJ1-5 and V is TRBV4-1, with D uncertain. Per germline, CDR1 MGHRA and CDR2 YSYEKL. V was clipped by 3 bases and J by 6 bases, with 15 bases between them. The CDR3 is made up of 15 amino acids. CDR3 sequence (DNA): TGCGCCAGCAGCCATAACGACGGGGAGGGTCAGCCCCAGCATTTT. Translating it yields CASSHNDGEGQPQHF.

This sequence joins TRBV15 and TRBJ2-3; 7 positions agree with TRBD1. V lost 3 bases and J lost 0; bases outside the gene matches: 6. CDR3 length: 16 residues. The germline CDR1 and CDR2 sequences are LNHNV and YYDKDF (reference sequence). CDR3 loop: CATSSRQGWSTDTQYF. CDR3 sequence (DNA): TGTGCCACCAGCAGCAGACAGGGATGGAGCACAGATACGCAGTATTTT.

In its sample, this clone was seen a few times. CDR3: CASSLEGTGANQPQHF. Written as DNA, the CDR3 is TGTGCCAGCAGCTTAGAAGGGACAGGGGCCAATCAGCCCCAGCATTTT. The chain combines TRBV7-9 with TRBJ1-5; 10 bases are shared with TRBD1. Germline V lookup: CDR1 SEHNR, CDR2 FQNEAQ (reference sequence). V lost 1 base, J lost 3 bases, and 3 bases stayed unmatched. CDR3 length: 16 amino acids.

In this sample, this clone turned up a few times. The junction departs from germline at one end; a sequencing error may be responsible. The J gene is TRBJ1-1, the V gene TRBV19; D perhaps matches TRBD1 (5 bases). The CDR3 loop spans 15 amino acids. The V gene's germline CDR1 is LNHDA and CDR2 SQIVND (reference sequence). In DNA form, the CDR3 reads TGTGCCAGTAGGATAGGGCGGGGCGGGAACACTGAAGCTTTCTTT. Its protein product is CASRIGRGGNTEAFF.

This CDR3 is CATSGRGPDTQYF. Written as DNA, the CDR3 is TGTGCCACCAGTGGAAGGGGGCCGGATACGCAGTATTTT. The chain combines TRBV24-1 with TRBJ2-3; 7 positions agree with TRBD1. The CDR3 is 13 amino acids. Trimming took 5 bases from V and 6 from J; bases not matched to a gene: 4. Germline assignment: CDR1 KGHDR and CDR2 SFDVKD.

The genes are TRBV3-1 (or the pseudogene TRBV3-2) and TRBJ1-1; D call uncertain. The CDR3 has 14 residues. Germline lookup yields CDR1 LGHDT and CDR2 YNNKEL (reference sequence). V lost 0 bases to trimming and J lost 2 bases, with 7 bases between them. CDR3 amino acids: CASSQEASNTEAFF. The CDR3 DNA sequence: TGTGCCAGCAGCCAAGAAGCAAGTAACACTGAAGCTTTCTTT.

The chain is built from TRBV3-1 (or the pseudogene TRBV3-2) and TRBJ2-5; the match to TRBD2 covers 15 bases. The CDR3 is made up of 16 amino acids. In germline, CDR1 is LGHDT, CDR2 YNNKEL (reference sequence). V was pared by 4 bases and J by 2 bases, with 2 bases of the junction left unmatched. The DNA for the CDR3 is TGTGCCAGCAGCCGGGGACTAGCGGGAGGTCAAGAGACCCAGTACTTC. Protein: CASSRGLAGGQETQYF.

The CDR3 loop is CASSLSGSSHTGELFF. CDR3 in DNA: TGCGCCAGCAGCCTTAGCGGGTCCTCGCACACCGGGGAGCTGTTTTTT. V usage is TRBV5-1 and J usage is TRBJ2-2; 7 positions match TRBD2. V gave up 4 bases and J gave up 3 bases; unmatched junction bases: 9. Germline V lookup: CDR1 SGHRS, CDR2 YFSETQ. This CDR3 is built from 16 residues.

In its sample, this clone was seen a few times. This chain links TRBV2 with TRBJ2-3; D perhaps matches TRBD1 (5 bases). CDR1 SNHLY and CDR2 FYNNEI come from the germline V gene. The CDR3 extends over 14 amino acids. The ends were cut back, 11 bases at V and 0 bases at J, with 15 bases in the middle. CDR3 sequence (DNA): TGTGCCTCCAGGGTGGGTACTAGCACAGATACGCAGTATTTT. It is translated as CASRVGTSTDTQYF.

The gene calls are TRBV6-5 and TRBJ1-2; no definite D call. Looked up from germline, CDR1 is MNHEY and CDR2 is SVGAGI. Trimming took 6 bases from V and 1 from J, leaving 15 bases between them. The CDR3 extends over 15 amino acids. For the CDR3, the DNA is TGTGCCAGCAGCCGGGAGGACGGATTTAACTATGGCTACACCTTC. Encoded protein: CASSREDGFNYGYTF.

V gene TRBV6-6 combines with J gene TRBJ1-4, with 9 bases identical to TRBD1. V was pared by 8 bases and J by 5 bases, with 3 bases of the junction left unmatched. Germline CDR1 is MNHNY and CDR2 is SVGAGI (reference sequence). CDR3 length: 13 residues. The CDR3 sequence: CASFGTGNEKLFF. The CDR3 coding sequence is TGTGCCAGCTTCGGGACAGGGAATGAAAAACTGTTTTTT.

The V and J genes are TRBV18 and TRBJ2-3, with 10 bases identical to TRBD2. Germline CDR1 KGHSH, CDR2 LQKENI. With V trimmed by 4 bases and J by 2 bases, 21 bases remained unmatched. The CDR3 sequence is 21 residues long. CDR3 sequence reads: CASSLVAGGPRPNTHTDTQYF. The CDR3 DNA follows: TGTGCCAGCTCACTGGTAGCGGGAGGCCCAAGGCCCAACACTCACACAGATACGCAGTATTTT.

The chain has TRBV12-3 or TRBV12-4 and TRBJ1-1, with TRBD1 as a possible D gene (6 bases). The V gene lost 6 bases and the J gene lost 1 base, with 9 bases spanning the gap. The CDR3 runs 13 residues. The CDR3 DNA is TGTGCCAGCAGCTCGGGACAGAACACTGAAGCTTTCTTT. Its translation is CASSSGQNTEAFF.

The chain combines TRBV5-1 with TRBJ2-1; TRBD1 agrees at 9 bases. Germline loops: CDR1 SGHRS, CDR2 YFSETQ. The CDR3 runs to 17 residues. The junction had 9 bases not matched to a gene; V was cut back by 4 bases and J by 1 base. Here the CDR3 reads CASSPGTGSGSYNEQFF. CDR3 coding DNA: TGCGCCAGCAGCCCCGGGACAGGGAGTGGGTCCTACAATGAGCAGTTCTTC.

On this clone: This same CDR3 is encoded by further DNA sequences in the sample. The rearrangement uses TRBV6-5 and TRBJ2-1; 11 bases fit TRBD2. The CDR3 covers 15 residues. The germline gives CDR1 MNHEY, CDR2 SVGAGI. V was pared by 5 bases and J by 4 bases, with 4 bases of the junction left unmatched. CDR3 residues: CASSPLAGGYNEQFF. CDR3 coding DNA: TGTGCCAGCAGTCCTCTAGCGGGGGGTTACAATGAGCAGTTCTTC.

CDR3 loop: CASSLESRRQFF. The CDR3 DNA sequence: TGTGCCAGCAGTTTAGAAAGCAGGCGGCAGTTCTTC. The rearrangement links TRBV12-3 or TRBV12-4 to TRBJ2-1; D not resolved. Between the trimmed V and J ends, which lost 1 base and 12 bases, there was a span of 10 bases. The CDR3 has 12 residues.

The rearrangement links TRBV4-1 to TRBJ1-2, with D possibly TRBD1 on 5 matching bases. V lost 1 base to trimming and J lost 3 bases, with 15 bases between them. Germline lookup yields CDR1 MGHRA and CDR2 YSYEKL. The CDR3 runs 16 residues. In nucleotides, the CDR3 is TGCGCCAGCAGCCAAGGGGGACTCACGGGCTACTATGGCTACACCTTC. Translating it yields CASSQGGLTGYYGYTF.

V and J are TRBV19 and TRBJ2-1; D might be TRBD1 (6 bases). V lost 5 bases and J 7 bases, leaving 15 bases between the germline ends. CDR3 size: 14 residues. The germline gives CDR1 LNHDA, CDR2 SQIVND (reference sequence). The CDR3 bases are TGTGCCAGTAGTCGACAGGTTTTGAAAAATGAGCAGTTCTTC. The encoded protein is CASSRQVLKNEQFF. The full variable domain, in which reference TRBV19 and TRBJ2-1 provide the parts outside the CDR3, is DGGITQSPKYLFRKEGQNVTLSCEQNLNHDAMYWYRQDPGQGLRLIYYSQIVNDFQKGDIAEGYSVSREKKESFPLTVTSAQKNPTAFYLCASSRQVLKNEQFFGPGTRLTVL.

V and J are TRBV19 and TRBJ2-1; 7 bases line up with TRBD1. This CDR3 is built from 14 residues. Germline V gene lookup returns CDR1 LNHDA and CDR2 SQIVND (reference sequence). J lost 4 bases, V lost 7 bases, and 7 bases had no gene match. CDR3 DNA: TGTGCCAGTAAGGGACAGACATATTACAATGAGCAGTTCTTC. As protein: CASKGQTYYNEQFF.

V gene TRBV12-3 or TRBV12-4 combines with J gene TRBJ1-2; D may be TRBD1 (6 bases). Trimming stripped 4 bases from V and 2 bases from J, with 8 bases between. The CDR3 is 13 amino acids. CDR3 DNA: TGTGCCAGCAGTTACAGGGAAAACTATGGCTACACCTTC. Protein sequence: CASSYRENYGYTF.